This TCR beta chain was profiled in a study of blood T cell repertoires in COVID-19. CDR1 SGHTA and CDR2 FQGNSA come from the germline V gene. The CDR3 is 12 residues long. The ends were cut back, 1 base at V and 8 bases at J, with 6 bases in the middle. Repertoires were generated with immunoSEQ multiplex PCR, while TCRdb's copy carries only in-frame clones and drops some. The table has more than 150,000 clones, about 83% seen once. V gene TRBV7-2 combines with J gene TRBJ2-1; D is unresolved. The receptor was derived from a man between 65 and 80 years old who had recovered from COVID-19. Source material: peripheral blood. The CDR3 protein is CASSLGSYEQFF. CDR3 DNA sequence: TGTGCCAGCAGCTTAGGGAGTTATGAGCAGTTCTTC.